This T cell receptor (beta chain) was documented in a study of blood T cell repertoires in COVID-19. Overall study: The United States, Italy and Spain were the sources of the acute and convalescent COVID-19 samples. T cells, B-cell-depleted T cells, or PBMCs supplied cDNA or gDNA.

Under the authors' procedure: Amplifying reference gene primers gave estimates of nucleated cell counts. TCRdb's copy holds only in-frame clones and misses some; the assay was immunoSEQ multiplex PCR. The DNA gave D and trimming, while V, J and clone size come from that table. The table has about 190,000 clones, about nine tenths seen once. CDR3 size: 17 residues. Germline-derived CDR1 and CDR2 are LGHDT and YNNKEL (reference sequence). Germline trimming cut 0 bases from V and 8 bases from J; bases unmatched to any gene: 10. The specimen sequenced was peripheral blood. The rearrangement joins TRBV3-1 (or the pseudogene TRBV3-2) to TRBJ2-1; TRBD2 aligns across 10 bases. The sequence came from a man aged 18 to 30 with active or convalescent COVID-19. The CDR3: CASSQDLPSGSIYEQFF. The CDR3 nucleotides are TGTGCCAGCAGCCAAGATCTTCCTAGCGGGAGTATCTATGAGCAGTTCTTC.